One sample yielded the 21 T cell receptor beta chains listed below, sequenced in a study of blood T cell repertoires in COVID-19. The method was immunoSEQ multiplex PCR; TCRdb's version includes in-frame clones alone and lacks a portion of them. The sample has about 350,000 clones; around 91% are singletons. The sequenced sample was peripheral blood. Receptors originate from a woman aged 18-29 years who had recovered from COVID-19.

This clone was counted between two and nine times. The V and J genes are TRBV7-9 and TRBJ1-2, with TRBD1 identical over 7 bases. This CDR3 spans 14 amino acids. CDR1 and CDR2 from the germline V gene are SEHNR and FQNEAQ (reference sequence). The CDR3 loop reads CASVQNRGQKGYTF. CDR3 nucleotide sequence: TGTGCGAGCGTACAGAACAGGGGACAGAAAGGCTACACCTTC.

The chain links TRBV10-2 to TRBJ2-1, with D possibly TRBD2 on 6 matching bases. Germline values: CDR1 WSHSY, CDR2 SAAADI. The CDR3 extends over 13 amino acids. V was clipped by 3 bases and J by 4 bases, with 7 bases between them. The DNA of the CDR3 is TGCGCCAGCAGTGAAGCGGGTTACAATGAGCAGTTCTTC. Its protein product is CASSEAGYNEQFF.

This clone was detected only once. CDR3: CASSIDGGINYGYTF. The CDR3 DNA is TGTGCCAGTAGTATAGATGGCGGAATCAACTATGGCTACACCTTC. The rearrangement links TRBV19 to TRBJ1-2; D gene unclear. Looked up from germline, CDR1 is LNHDA and CDR2 is SQIVND (reference sequence). The CDR3 spans 15 residues. V was pared by 0 bases and J by 2 bases, with 10 bases between.

The V gene is TRBV28, the J gene TRBJ2-1, with 12 bases that match TRBD2. With 4 bases clipped from V and 4 bases from J, the junction kept 2 bases outside the gene matches. The germline V gene has CDR1 MDHEN and CDR2 SYDVKM. CDR3 length equals 15 residues. The CDR3 sequence: CASSWTSGVYNEQFF. In DNA, the CDR3 is TGTGCCAGCAGTTGGACTAGCGGGGTTTACAATGAGCAGTTCTTC.

The rearrangement joins TRBV6-2 or TRBV6-3 to TRBJ2-2; D remains ambiguous. Per germline, CDR1 MNHEY and CDR2 SVGEGT. Trimming pared 0 bases from V and 2 bases from J, leaving 10 bases between. CDR3 length: 16 residues. The CDR3 here is CASSYSAVFNTGELFF. CDR3 in DNA: TGTGCCAGCAGTTACTCGGCAGTTTTTAACACCGGGGAGCTGTTTTTT.

The DNA for the CDR3 is TGCGCCAGCAGTGAGAGGAGTGGAACCTACAATGAGCAGTTCTTC. Translation gives CASSERSGTYNEQFF. The chain recombines TRBV10-2 with TRBJ2-1; D gene unclear. CDR3 size: 15 residues. The V end lost 2 bases, the J end lost 2 bases, and 10 bases lay between the germline ends. Germline CDR1 and CDR2: WSHSY and SAAADI.

The V and J genes are TRBV5-4 and TRBJ2-7, with 8 bases lining up with TRBD1. This CDR3 has 15 amino acids. V dropped 4 bases and J dropped 2; count of bases not matched to a gene: 8. Germline V CDR1 and CDR2: SGHNT, YYREEE (reference sequence). CDR3 amino acids: CASSLRTGSTYEQYV. The DNA of the CDR3 is TGTGCCAGCAGCCTTCGGACAGGGAGTACCTACGAGCAGTACGTC.

This clone was seen a single time. This chain connects TRBV6-2 or TRBV6-3 to TRBJ2-1; TRBD1 matches 8 bases. This CDR3 is built from 13 residues. V lost 5 bases, J lost 4 bases, and 1 base stayed unmatched. Germline V gene lookup returns CDR1 MNHEY and CDR2 SVGEGT. The CDR3, as DNA: TGTGCCAGCAGTGACAGGGGATACAATGAGCAGTTCTTC. It specifies CASSDRGYNEQFF.

The chain couples TRBV7-2 to TRBJ2-7; 7 positions match TRBD1. CDR1 is SGHTA, CDR2 FQGNSA, per germline. This CDR3 is 15 amino acids long. The junction had 5 bases not matched to a gene; V was cut back by 1 base and J by 2 bases. CDR3 DNA: TGTGCCAGCAGCTTAGACAGGGGATTCCCCTACGAGCAGTACGTC. This translates into CASSLDRGFPYEQYV.

This chain links TRBV19 with TRBJ1-1, with a tentative D call TRBD1 (6 bases). The CDR3 covers 13 residues. CDR1 and CDR2 from the germline V gene are LNHDA and SQIVND (reference sequence). The V gene lost 3 bases and the J gene lost 4 bases, with 9 bases spanning the gap. The DNA for the CDR3 is TGTGCCAGTAGTATTCTACAGGGCACTGAAGCTTTCTTT. Residues: CASSILQGTEAFF. Full variable domain (rest looked up from reference TRBV19 and TRBJ1-1): DGGITQSPKYLFRKEGQNVTLSCEQNLNHDAMYWYRQDPGQGLRLIYYSQIVNDFQKGDIAEGYSVSREKKESFPLTVTSAQKNPTAFYLCASSILQGTEAFFGQGTRLTVV.

The chain uses TRBV2 and TRBJ1-3; unclear D gene. Germline loops: CDR1 SNHLY, CDR2 FYNNEI. V lost 8 bases and J lost 0, with 8 bases in between. The CDR3 length is 13 residues. The CDR3 coding sequence is TGTGCCAGCTTGAGGGACTCTGGAAACACCATATATTTT. Translation: CASLRDSGNTIYF.

The chain employs TRBV5-1 and TRBJ1-1; 10 nucleotides agree with TRBD1. This CDR3 is 14 amino acids long. Trimming removed 3 bases from V and 1 base from J; junction bases left unmatched: 0. Germline CDR1 is SGHRS and CDR2 is YFSETQ. This chain's CDR3 is CASSWTGGNTEAFF. In DNA, the CDR3 is TGCGCCAGCAGCTGGACAGGGGGGAACACTGAAGCTTTCTTT.

The CDR3 loop reads CASTPNIHRDGGYGYTF. CDR3 DNA: TGTGCCAGTACCCCTAATATACACAGGGACGGCGGCTATGGCTACACCTTC. The V and J genes are TRBV19 and TRBJ1-2; D may be TRBD1 (6 bases). The V gene's germline CDR1 is LNHDA and CDR2 SQIVND (reference sequence). The V end lost 7 bases, the J end lost 4 bases, and 25 bases lay between the germline ends. CDR3 size: 17 residues. Variable domain in full (rest from reference TRBV19 and TRBJ1-2): DGGITQSPKYLFRKEGQNVTLSCEQNLNHDAMYWYRQDPGQGLRLIYYSQIVNDFQKGDIAEGYSVSREKKESFPLTVTSAQKNPTAFYLCASTPNIHRDGGYGYTFGSGTRLTVV.

This clone was picked up one time. The chain combines TRBV6-5 with TRBJ2-1; 11 bases are a match to TRBD2. The germline gives CDR1 MNHEY, CDR2 SVGAGI. This CDR3 is 15 amino acids long. V was pared by 7 bases and J by 3 bases, with 5 bases of the junction left unmatched. The CDR3 reads CASKTSGSLYNEQFF. The CDR3 DNA sequence: TGTGCCAGCAAAACTAGCGGGAGTCTCTACAATGAGCAGTTCTTC.

The rearrangement uses TRBV5-1 and TRBJ2-3; 9 bases match TRBD1. Germline-derived CDR1 and CDR2 are SGHRS and YFSETQ. The CDR3 totals 16 residues. V lost 7 bases, J lost 3 bases, and 12 bases stayed unmatched. CDR3 sequence (DNA): TGCGCCAGCGCACCGGGACAGGGACCTGGAACAGATACGCAGTATTTT. Translation: CASAPGQGPGTDTQYF.

The chain joins TRBV12-5 to TRBJ1-5; 9 bases match TRBD1. The CDR3 spans 16 residues. Germline CDR1 LGHNT, CDR2 FRNRAP. V trimming: 5 bases; J trimming: 2 bases; junction bases outside the gene matches: 7. The CDR3: CASGQDRGVGNQPQHF. CDR3 DNA sequence: TGTGCTAGTGGTCAGGACAGGGGCGTTGGCAATCAGCCCCAGCATTTT.

This clone has just a few counts. This chain connects TRBV11-3 to TRBJ1-5; D is possibly TRBD1 (5 bases). With 4 bases removed from V and 5 bases from J, the gap between germline ends came to 9 bases. Looked up from germline, CDR1 is SGHNT and CDR2 is YENEEA. The CDR3 covers 13 residues. The chain's CDR3 is CASSYRSDQPQHF. CDR3 sequence (DNA): TGTGCCAGCAGCTACAGGTCAGATCAGCCCCAGCATTTT.

The chain has TRBV9 and TRBJ1-1, with a possible D match to TRBD1 (5 bases). Germline V gives CDR1 SGDLS, CDR2 YYNGEE. V was shortened by 2 bases and J by 7 bases, with 15 bases between the two germline ends. This CDR3 spans 14 amino acids. CDR3 residues: CASSVGGARSEAFF. CDR3 DNA: TGTGCCAGCAGCGTGGGAGGGGCGCGTAGTGAAGCTTTCTTT.

This chain connects TRBV15 to TRBJ2-2; 10 positions match TRBD1. CDR3 length equals 14 residues. The junction had 2 bases not matched to a gene; V was cut back by 3 bases and J by 7 bases. Looked up from germline, CDR1 is LNHNV and CDR2 is YYDKDF (reference sequence). The CDR3 loop is CATSRDRGDGELFF. The CDR3 DNA is TGTGCCACCAGCAGGGACAGGGGGGACGGGGAGCTGTTTTTT.

The V call is TRBV5-6, the J call TRBJ2-5, with D tentatively TRBD1 (5 bases). Trimming cost V 1 base and J 4 bases, with 20 bases left between them. Germline V gene lookup returns CDR1 SGHDT and CDR2 YYEEEE. This CDR3 is 17 amino acids long. CDR3 nucleotides: TGTGCCAGCAGCTTGAAGACCAGGGTGGGGTTGCGAGAGACCCAGTACTTC. Translating it yields CASSLKTRVGLRETQYF.

V usage is TRBV30 and J usage is TRBJ2-5; TRBD1 aligns across 7 bases. The CDR3 is made up of 14 amino acids. CDR1 and CDR2 (germline): GTSNPN, SVGIG (reference sequence). V shed 0 bases and J 5 bases; nucleotides not matched to a gene: 6. The CDR3 nucleotides are TGTGCCTGGAGTGTGAAAGGGGGCAAGGAGACCCAGTACTTC. It encodes CAWSVKGGKETQYF.